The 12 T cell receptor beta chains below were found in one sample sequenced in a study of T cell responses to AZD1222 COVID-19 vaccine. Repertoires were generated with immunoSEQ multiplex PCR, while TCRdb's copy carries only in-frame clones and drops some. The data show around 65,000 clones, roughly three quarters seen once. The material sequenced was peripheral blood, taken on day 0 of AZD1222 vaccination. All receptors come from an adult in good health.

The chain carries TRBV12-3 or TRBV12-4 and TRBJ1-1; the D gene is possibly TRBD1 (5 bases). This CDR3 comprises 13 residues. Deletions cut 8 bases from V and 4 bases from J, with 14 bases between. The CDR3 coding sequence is TGTGCCAGCCTACAGGACCTGGCCACTGAAGCTTTCTTT. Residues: CASLQDLATEAFF.

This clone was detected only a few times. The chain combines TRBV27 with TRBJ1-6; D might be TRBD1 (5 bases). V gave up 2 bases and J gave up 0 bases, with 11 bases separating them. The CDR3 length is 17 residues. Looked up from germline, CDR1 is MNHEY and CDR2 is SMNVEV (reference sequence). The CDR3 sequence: CASSLTGPSSYNSPLHF. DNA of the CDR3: TGTGCCAGCAGTTTAACGGGGCCGAGCTCCTATAATTCACCCCTCCACTTT.

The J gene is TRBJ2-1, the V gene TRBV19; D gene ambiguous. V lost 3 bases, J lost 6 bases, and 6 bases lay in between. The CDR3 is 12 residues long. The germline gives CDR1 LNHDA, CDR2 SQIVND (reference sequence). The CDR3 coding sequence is TGTGCCAGTAGTATCCGATTCAATGAGCAGTTCTTC. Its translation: CASSIRFNEQFF.

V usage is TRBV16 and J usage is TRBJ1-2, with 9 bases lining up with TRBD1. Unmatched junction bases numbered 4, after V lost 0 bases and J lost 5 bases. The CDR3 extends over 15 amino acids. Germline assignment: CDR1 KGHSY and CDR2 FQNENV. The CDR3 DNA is TGTGCCAGCAGCCAATCGGGACAGGGACGGTATGGCTACACCTTC. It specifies CASSQSGQGRYGYTF.

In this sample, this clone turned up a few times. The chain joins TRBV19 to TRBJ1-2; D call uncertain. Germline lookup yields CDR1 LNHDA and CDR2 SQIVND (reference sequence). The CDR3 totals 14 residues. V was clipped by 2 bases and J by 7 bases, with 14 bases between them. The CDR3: CASSIIEAKTGYTF. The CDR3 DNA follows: TGTGCCAGTAGTATAATAGAGGCCAAAACTGGCTACACCTTC.

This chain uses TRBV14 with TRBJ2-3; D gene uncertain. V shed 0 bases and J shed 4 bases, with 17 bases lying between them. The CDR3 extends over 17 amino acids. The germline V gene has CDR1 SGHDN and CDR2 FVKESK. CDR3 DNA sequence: TGTGCCAGCAGCCAAGATCGGGTGGGTCCGGCTGCAGATACGCAGTATTTT. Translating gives CASSQDRVGPAADTQYF.

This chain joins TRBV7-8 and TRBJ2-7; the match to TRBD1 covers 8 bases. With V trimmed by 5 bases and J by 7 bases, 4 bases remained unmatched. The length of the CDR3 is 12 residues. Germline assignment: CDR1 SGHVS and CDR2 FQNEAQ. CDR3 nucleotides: TGTGCCAGCAGCCCCGGGACAGGAGAGCAGTACTTC. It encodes CASSPGTGEQYF. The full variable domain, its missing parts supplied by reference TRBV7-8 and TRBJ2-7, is GAGVSQSPRYKVAKRGQDVALRCDPISGHVSLFWYQQALGQGPEFLTYFQNEAQLDKSGLPSDRFFAERPEGSVSTLKIQRTQQEDSAVYLCASSPGTGEQYFGPGTRLTVT.

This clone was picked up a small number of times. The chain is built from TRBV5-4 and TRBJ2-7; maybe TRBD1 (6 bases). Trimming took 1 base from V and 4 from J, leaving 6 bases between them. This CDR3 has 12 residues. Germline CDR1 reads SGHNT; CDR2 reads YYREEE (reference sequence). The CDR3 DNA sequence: TGTGCCAGCAGCTTGAGGGGGTACGAGCAGTACTTC. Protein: CASSLRGYEQYF.

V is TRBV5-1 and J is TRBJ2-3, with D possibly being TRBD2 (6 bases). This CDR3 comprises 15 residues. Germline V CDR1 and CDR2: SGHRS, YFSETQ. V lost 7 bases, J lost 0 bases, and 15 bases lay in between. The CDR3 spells CASRDSPLSTDTQYF. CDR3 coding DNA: TGCGCCAGCCGGGACTCCCCCCTTAGCACAGATACGCAGTATTTT. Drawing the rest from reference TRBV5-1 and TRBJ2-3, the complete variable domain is KAGVTQTPRYLIKTRGQQVTLSCSPISGHRSVSWYQQTPGQGLQFLFEYFSETQRNKGNFPGRFSGRQFSNSRSEMNVSTLELGDSALYLCASRDSPLSTDTQYFGPGTRLTVL.

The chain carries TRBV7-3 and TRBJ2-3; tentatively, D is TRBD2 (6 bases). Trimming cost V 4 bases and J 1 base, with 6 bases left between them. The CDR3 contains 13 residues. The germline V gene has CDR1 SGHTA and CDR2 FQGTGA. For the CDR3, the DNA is TGTGCCAGCAGCTCGGGGGGCACAGATACGCAGTATTTT. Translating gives CASSSGGTDTQYF.

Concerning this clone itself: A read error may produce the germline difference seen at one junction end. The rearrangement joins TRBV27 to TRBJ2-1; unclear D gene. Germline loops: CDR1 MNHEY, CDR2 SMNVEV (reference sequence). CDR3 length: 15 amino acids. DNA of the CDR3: TGTGCCAGCAGTCCGGACGTCGTACCCTACAATGGGCAGTTCTTC. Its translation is CASSPDVVPYNGQFF.

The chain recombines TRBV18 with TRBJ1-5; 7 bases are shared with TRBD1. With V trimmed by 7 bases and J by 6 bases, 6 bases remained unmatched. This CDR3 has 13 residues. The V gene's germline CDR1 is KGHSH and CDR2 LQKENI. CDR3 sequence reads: CASFGQEGQPQHF. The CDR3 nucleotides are TGTGCCAGCTTTGGACAGGAAGGTCAGCCCCAGCATTTT. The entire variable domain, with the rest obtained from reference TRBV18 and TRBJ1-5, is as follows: NAGVMQNPRHLVRRRGQEARLRCSPMKGHSHVYWYRQLPEEGLKFMVYLQKENIIDESGMPKERFSAEFPKEGPSILRIQQVVRGDSAAYFCASFGQEGQPQHFGDGTRLSIL.